The 3 T cell receptor beta chains in this list originate from one sample, sequenced in a study of shared clonotypes between healthy human individuals. Measured with immunoSEQ multiplex PCR; TCRdb has only the in-frame clones, and not every one. The table shows 640,000 or so clones, with 60% to 80% occurring only once. The specimen sequenced was memory CD4+ T cells sorted from blood. Subset defined: CD45RA-negative fraction. The receptors here all came from a woman aged 30 to 39 in good health.

This chain uses TRBV28 with TRBJ1-5; D ambiguous. Germline-derived CDR1 and CDR2 are MDHEN and SYDVKM. The CDR3 is 17 amino acids. Trimming removed 5 bases at V and 6 bases at J, with 23 bases between. The CDR3 DNA sequence: TGTGCCAGCAGTCCAACGGCGGCGGGTAGGGCGGCTCAGCCCCAGCATTTT. Its protein is CASSPTAAGRAAQPQHF.

DNA for the CDR3: TGTGCCAGCAGCGTTGGGAGTTCGGCGCAGTATTTT. It specifies CASSVGSSAQYF. This chain connects TRBV9 to TRBJ2-3, with TRBD2 as a possible D gene (5 bases). This CDR3 is built from 12 residues. The V and J ends lost 2 bases and 10 bases respectively, with 11 bases between them. The germline CDR1 and CDR2 sequences are SGDLS and YYNGEE. Full variable domain (rest looked up from reference TRBV9 and TRBJ2-3): DSGVTQTPKHLITATGQRVTLRCSPRSGDLSVYWYQQSLDQGLQFLIQYYNGEERAKGNILERFSAQQFPDLHSELNLSSLELGDSALYFCASSVGSSAQYFGPGTRLTVL.

This chain links TRBV28 with TRBJ2-3, with 8 positions matching TRBD1. Per germline, CDR1 MDHEN and CDR2 SYDVKM. The CDR3 has 15 residues. The V segment lost 1 base and the J segment 4 bases; nucleotides outside the gene matches: 4. CDR3 DNA sequence: TGTGCCAGCAGTTTATTGCAGGGGGCCCCAGATACGCAGTATTTT. It codes for CASSLLQGAPDTQYF.